A selection of T cell receptor beta chains follows, all from one sample in a study of response to subunit inactivated influenza vaccine. TCRdb re-called the RT-PCR reads with MiXCR, one entry per CDR3 protein. The sample includes some 300,000 distinct CDR3 sequences, about 20% of them seen just once. The material was PBMCs from blood, obtained approximately 20 months after vaccination. The receptors were sampled from a man aged 50 to 69 who received an inactivated influenza vaccine. Both conserved end residues are part of each CDR3. D genes are given only for firm matches. A clone size is listed for some rows: how often the clone was seen (once, few, many), or a class if it is expanded.

abundance: once
j_gene: TRBJ2-5
d_gene: .
v_gene: TRBV7-9
CDR3aa: CASSPLYGQETQYF
CDR3nt: TGTGCCAGCAGCCCGTTGTATGGCCAAGAGACCCAGTACTTC

abundance: .
j_gene: TRBJ1-1
d_gene: .
v_gene: TRBV7-9
CDR3aa: CASSHGTDRSFF
CDR3nt: TGTGCCAGCAGCCACGGGACCGATCGATCTTTCTTT

abundance: many
j_gene: TRBJ1-2
d_gene: TRBD1
v_gene: TRBV29-1
CDR3aa: CSVVAQGAVYYGYTF
CDR3nt: TGCAGCGTTGTCGCCCAGGGGGCGGTCTACTATGGCTACACCTTC

abundance: .
j_gene: TRBJ1-6
d_gene: .
v_gene: TRBV4-3
CDR3aa: CASSQDLGWTSSYNSPLHF
CDR3nt: TGCGCCAGCAGCCAAGACCTAGGGTGGACTAGCTCCTATAATTCACCCCTCCACTTT

abundance: .
j_gene: TRBJ2-5
d_gene: .
v_gene: TRBV20-1
CDR3aa: CSATQRGNRDRGETQYF
CDR3nt: TGCAGCGCCACGCAGCGGGGGAATCGGGACAGAGGAGAGACCCAGTACTTC

abundance: few
j_gene: TRBJ2-3
d_gene: .
v_gene: TRBV20-1
CDR3aa: CSAKGVQGGSKDTQYF
CDR3nt: TGCAGTGCCAAAGGCGTACAGGGAGGCAGTAAAGATACGCAGTATTTT

abundance: few
j_gene: TRBJ1-5
d_gene: .
v_gene: TRBV30
CDR3aa: CAWSVVGPRGNQPQHF
CDR3nt: TGTGCCTGGAGTGTAGTTGGCCCCCGTGGCAATCAGCCCCAGCATTTT

abundance: .
j_gene: TRBJ1-1
d_gene: .
v_gene: TRBV12-3/TRBV12-4
CDR3aa: CASSLGLGTNTEAFF
CDR3nt: TGTGCCAGCAGTTTAGGGTTAGGGACAAACACTGAAGCTTTCTTT

abundance: few
j_gene: TRBJ2-3
d_gene: TRBD2
v_gene: TRBV6-1
CDR3aa: CASSRLAGGTDTQYF
CDR3nt: TGTGCCAGCAGTCGACTAGCGGGGGGCACAGATACGCAGTATTTT

abundance: few
j_gene: TRBJ2-1
d_gene: .
v_gene: TRBV5-1
CDR3aa: CASAQGGYNEQFF
CDR3nt: TGCGCCAGCGCGCAGGGGGGGTACAATGAGCAGTTCTTC

abundance: .
j_gene: TRBJ2-4
d_gene: TRBD1
v_gene: TRBV19
CDR3aa: CASTLKGSGGNIQYF
CDR3nt: TGTGCCAGTACCCTGAAGGGGTCAGGGGGAAACATTCAGTACTTC

abundance: .
j_gene: TRBJ1-1
d_gene: .
v_gene: TRBV7-8
CDR3aa: CASSLAVGRTEAFF
CDR3nt: TGTGCCAGCAGCTTAGCTGTTGGGAGGACTGAAGCTTTCTTT

abundance: .
j_gene: TRBJ2-5
d_gene: TRBD2
v_gene: TRBV7-9
CDR3aa: CASSLSLAGKETQYF
CDR3nt: TGTGCCAGCAGCTTATCACTAGCGGGGAAAGAGACCCAGTACTTC

abundance: .
j_gene: TRBJ1-6
d_gene: TRBD1
v_gene: TRBV5-5
CDR3aa: CASSPGDSNNSPLHF
CDR3nt: TGTGCCAGCAGCCCGGGGGACAGTAATAATTCACCCCTCCACTTT

abundance: .
j_gene: TRBJ1-1
d_gene: TRBD1
v_gene: TRBV6-5
CDR3aa: CASSYGAQGARMNTEAFF
CDR3nt: TGTGCCAGCAGTTACGGGGCCCAGGGGGCGCGGATGAACACTGAAGCTTTCTTT

abundance: .
j_gene: TRBJ2-6
d_gene: TRBD1
v_gene: TRBV7-9
CDR3aa: CASSPDRDPTF
CDR3nt: TGTGCCAGCAGTCCAGACAGGGACCCGACTTTC

abundance: few
j_gene: TRBJ2-1
d_gene: TRBD2
v_gene: TRBV2
CDR3aa: CASNLAGWDEQFF
CDR3nt: TGTGCCAGCAATTTAGCGGGGTGGGATGAGCAGTTCTTC

abundance: .
j_gene: TRBJ1-2
d_gene: .
v_gene: TRBV10-3
CDR3aa: CAISESIVTNYGYTF
CDR3nt: TGTGCCATCAGTGAGTCGATTGTTACGAACTATGGCTACACCTTC

abundance: .
j_gene: TRBJ1-1
d_gene: TRBD1
v_gene: TRBV11-2
CDR3aa: CASSRGTGGTEAFF
CDR3nt: TGTGCCAGCAGCCGGGGGACAGGGGGGACTGAAGCTTTCTTT

abundance: .
j_gene: TRBJ1-2
d_gene: TRBD1
v_gene: TRBV7-2
CDR3aa: CAWTPGQSFNYGYTF
CDR3nt: TGTGCCTGGACCCCGGGACAGAGTTTCAACTATGGCTACACCTTC

abundance: many
j_gene: TRBJ1-6
d_gene: .
v_gene: TRBV28
CDR3aa: CASSLLQLLVDNSPLHF
CDR3nt: TGTGCCAGCAGTTTACTACAGCTACTAGTGGATAATTCACCCCTCCACTTT

abundance: .
j_gene: TRBJ1-6
d_gene: .
v_gene: TRBV20-1
CDR3aa: CSAPVATKQGYNSPLHF
CDR3nt: TGCAGTGCCCCCGTGGCCACAAAGCAGGGCTATAATTCACCCCTCCACTTT

abundance: .
j_gene: TRBJ2-7
d_gene: TRBD2
v_gene: TRBV7-6
CDR3aa: CASTTVAGGSYEQYF
CDR3nt: TGTGCCAGCACCACGGTGGCGGGGGGCAGCTACGAGCAGTACTTC

abundance: .
j_gene: TRBJ1-6
d_gene: TRBD1
v_gene: TRBV27
CDR3aa: CASAGQNNSPLHF
CDR3nt: TGTGCCAGCGCGGGACAGAATAATTCACCCCTCCACTTT

abundance: .
j_gene: TRBJ1-4
d_gene: .
v_gene: TRBV21-1
CDR3aa: CASSGGLATNEKLFF
CDR3nt: TGTGCCAGCAGCGGAGGTCTTGCAACTAATGAAAAACTGTTTTTT

abundance: few
j_gene: TRBJ1-2
d_gene: .
v_gene: TRBV29-1
CDR3aa: CSVPSPRREKNGYTF
CDR3nt: TGCAGCGTTCCCTCCCCGCGGAGGGAGAAAAATGGCTACACCTTC

abundance: .
j_gene: TRBJ1-1
d_gene: TRBD1
v_gene: TRBV20-1
CDR3aa: CSARGTQGAEGTEAFF
CDR3nt: TGCAGTGCTAGAGGTACCCAGGGGGCGGAAGGTACTGAAGCTTTCTTT

abundance: .
j_gene: TRBJ1-5
d_gene: .
v_gene: TRBV30
CDR3aa: CAWSVGGGQPQHF
CDR3nt: TGTGCCTGGAGTGTAGGAGGAGGGCAGCCCCAGCATTTT

abundance: .
j_gene: TRBJ1-4
d_gene: .
v_gene: TRBV28
CDR3aa: CASSLYGSIGEKLFF
CDR3nt: TGTGCCAGCAGTTTATACGGGTCGATAGGGGAAAAACTGTTTTTT

abundance: few
j_gene: TRBJ1-2
d_gene: TRBD1
v_gene: TRBV6-1
CDR3aa: CASKSTGQSNYGYTF
CDR3nt: TGTGCCAGCAAAAGTACGGGACAGAGTAACTATGGCTACACCTTC

abundance: few
j_gene: TRBJ1-1
d_gene: .
v_gene: TRBV5-5
CDR3aa: CASSLRLITEAFF
CDR3nt: TGTGCCAGCAGCTTGCGCTTGATCACTGAAGCTTTCTTT

abundance: .
j_gene: TRBJ2-1
d_gene: .
v_gene: TRBV5-1
CDR3aa: CASSLVTRGYNEQFF
CDR3nt: TGCGCCAGCAGCTTGGTGACTAGGGGCTACAATGAGCAGTTCTTC

abundance: few
j_gene: TRBJ1-1
d_gene: .
v_gene: TRBV19
CDR3aa: CASSIARDRTVLNTEAFF
CDR3nt: TGTGCCAGTAGTATTGCCCGCGACCGGACAGTTCTGAACACTGAAGCTTTCTTT

abundance: many
j_gene: TRBJ1-2
d_gene: .
v_gene: TRBV20-1
CDR3aa: CSARVGQIGHGYTF
CDR3nt: TGCAGTGCTAGAGTCGGACAGATAGGGCATGGCTACACCTTC

abundance: .
j_gene: TRBJ2-4
d_gene: .
v_gene: TRBV4-1
CDR3aa: CASSQKDTRADIQYF
CDR3nt: TGCGCCAGCAGCCAGAAGGACACCCGGGCGGACATTCAGTACTTC

abundance: .
j_gene: TRBJ2-1
d_gene: TRBD2
v_gene: TRBV7-8
CDR3aa: CASSLDGGGFGYNEQFF
CDR3nt: TGTGCCAGCAGCTTAGACGGGGGGGGATTCGGCTACAATGAGCAGTTCTTC

abundance: few
j_gene: TRBJ2-5
d_gene: .
v_gene: TRBV20-1
CDR3aa: CSALRLEETQYF
CDR3nt: TGCAGTGCTCTCCGACTAGAAGAGACCCAGTACTTC

abundance: .
j_gene: TRBJ1-1
d_gene: .
v_gene: TRBV6-1
CDR3aa: CASSEMGLNTEAFF
CDR3nt: TGTGCCAGCAGTGAAATGGGCCTTAACACTGAAGCTTTCTTT

abundance: .
j_gene: TRBJ1-2
d_gene: .
v_gene: TRBV4-3
CDR3aa: CASSPAIVSYGYTF
CDR3nt: TGCGCCAGCTCTCCAGCAATCGTTTCCTATGGCTACACCTTC

abundance: .
j_gene: TRBJ2-7
d_gene: .
v_gene: TRBV20-1
CDR3aa: CSASGTLYEQYF
CDR3nt: TGCAGTGCTTCCGGGACACTCTACGAGCAGTACTTC

abundance: .
j_gene: TRBJ1-5
d_gene: .
v_gene: TRBV4-3
CDR3aa: CASSHNKVRNQPQHF
CDR3nt: TGCGCCAGCAGCCACAACAAGGTCCGCAATCAGCCCCAGCATTTT

abundance: once
j_gene: TRBJ2-1
d_gene: TRBD1
v_gene: TRBV29-1
CDR3aa: CSVVPQGASNEQFF
CDR3nt: TGCAGCGTTGTGCCACAGGGGGCTAGCAATGAGCAGTTCTTC

abundance: once
j_gene: TRBJ2-7
d_gene: .
v_gene: TRBV5-6
CDR3aa: CASSLLASSYEQYF
CDR3nt: TGTGCCAGCAGCTTGTTAGCCAGCTCCTACGAGCAGTACTTC

abundance: many
j_gene: TRBJ1-1
d_gene: .
v_gene: TRBV7-9
CDR3aa: CASSFEHLNTEAFF
CDR3nt: TGTGCCAGCAGCTTTGAACACTTGAACACTGAAGCTTTCTTT

abundance: .
j_gene: TRBJ2-5
d_gene: .
v_gene: TRBV14
CDR3aa: CASSRDTVQETQYF
CDR3nt: TGTGCCAGCAGCAGGGACACGGTTCAAGAGACCCAGTACTTC

abundance: few
j_gene: TRBJ1-5
d_gene: .
v_gene: TRBV28
CDR3aa: CASSPAGVGNQPQHF
CDR3nt: TGTGCCAGCAGTCCGGCGGGGGTGGGCAATCAGCCCCAGCATTTT

abundance: .
j_gene: TRBJ2-3
d_gene: .
v_gene: TRBV12-3/TRBV12-4
CDR3aa: CASSRDISTTSTDTQYF
CDR3nt: TGTGCCAGCAGCAGGGACATCTCTACCACTAGCACAGATACGCAGTATTTT

abundance: .
j_gene: TRBJ2-1
d_gene: .
v_gene: TRBV25-1
CDR3aa: CASTLNPAGEQFF
CDR3nt: TGTGCCAGCACTTTAAACCCCGCGGGGGAGCAGTTCTTC

abundance: .
j_gene: TRBJ2-5
d_gene: .
v_gene: TRBV7-8
CDR3aa: CASSLMGRGFGTQYF
CDR3nt: TGTGCCAGCAGCTTAATGGGCAGGGGTTTTGGGACCCAGTACTTC

abundance: .
j_gene: TRBJ2-2
d_gene: .
v_gene: TRBV29-1
CDR3aa: CSVPRDTGELFF
CDR3nt: TGCAGCGTTCCTCGGGACACCGGGGAGCTGTTTTTT

abundance: .
j_gene: TRBJ2-5
d_gene: .
v_gene: TRBV7-2
CDR3aa: CASSLGRPETQYF
CDR3nt: TGTGCCAGCAGCTTAGGTCGGCCAGAGACCCAGTACTTC